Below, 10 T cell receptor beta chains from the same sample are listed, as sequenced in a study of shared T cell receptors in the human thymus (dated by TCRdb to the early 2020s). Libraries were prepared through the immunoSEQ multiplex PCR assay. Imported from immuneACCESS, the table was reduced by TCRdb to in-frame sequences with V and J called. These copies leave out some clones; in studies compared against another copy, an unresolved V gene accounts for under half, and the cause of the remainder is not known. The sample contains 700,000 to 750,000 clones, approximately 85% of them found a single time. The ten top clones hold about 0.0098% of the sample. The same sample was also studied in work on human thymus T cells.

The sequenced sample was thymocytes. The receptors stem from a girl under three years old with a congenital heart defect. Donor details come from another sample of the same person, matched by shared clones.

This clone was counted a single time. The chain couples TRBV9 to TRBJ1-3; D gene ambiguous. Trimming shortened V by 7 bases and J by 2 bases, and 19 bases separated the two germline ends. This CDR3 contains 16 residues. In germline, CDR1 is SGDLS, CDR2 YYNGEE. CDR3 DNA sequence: TGTGCCAGCTCCCGCTTCGGGGAGCAGGCTGGAAACACCATATATTTT. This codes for CASSRFGEQAGNTIYF.

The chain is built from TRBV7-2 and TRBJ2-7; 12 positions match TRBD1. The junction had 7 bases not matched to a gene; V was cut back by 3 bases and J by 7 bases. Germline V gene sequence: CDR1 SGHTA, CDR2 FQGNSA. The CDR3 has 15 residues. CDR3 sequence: CASSLGGQGAVEQYF. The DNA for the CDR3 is TGTGCCAGCAGCTTGGGGGGACAGGGGGCCGTAGAGCAGTACTTC.

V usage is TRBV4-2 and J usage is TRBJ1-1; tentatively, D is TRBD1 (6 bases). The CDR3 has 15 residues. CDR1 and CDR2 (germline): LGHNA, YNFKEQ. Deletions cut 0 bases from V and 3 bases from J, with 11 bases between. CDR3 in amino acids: CASSQDRGGDTEAFF. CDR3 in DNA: TGTGCCAGCAGCCAAGATAGGGGGGGCGACACTGAAGCTTTCTTT.

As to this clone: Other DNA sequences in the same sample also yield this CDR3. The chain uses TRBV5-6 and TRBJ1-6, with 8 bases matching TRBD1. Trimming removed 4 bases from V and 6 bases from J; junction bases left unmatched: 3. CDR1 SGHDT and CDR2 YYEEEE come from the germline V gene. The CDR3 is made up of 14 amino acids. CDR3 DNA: TGTGCCAGCAGCCTAGGACAGGGTAATTCACCCCTCCACTTT. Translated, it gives CASSLGQGNSPLHF.

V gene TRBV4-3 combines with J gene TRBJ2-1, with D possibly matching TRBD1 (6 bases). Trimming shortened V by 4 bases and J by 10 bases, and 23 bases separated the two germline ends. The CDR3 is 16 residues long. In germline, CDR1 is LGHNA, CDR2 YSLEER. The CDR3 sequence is CASSLRPGQRPGEQFF. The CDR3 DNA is TGCGCCAGCAGCCTACGACCGGGACAACGACCTGGGGAGCAGTTCTTC.

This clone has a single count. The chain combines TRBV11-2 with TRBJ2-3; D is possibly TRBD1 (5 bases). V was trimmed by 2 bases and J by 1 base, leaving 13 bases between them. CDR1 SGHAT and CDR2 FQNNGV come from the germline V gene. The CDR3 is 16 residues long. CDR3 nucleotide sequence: TGTGCCAGCAGCTTAATACGCAGGGTTCGCACAGATACGCAGTATTTT. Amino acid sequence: CASSLIRRVRTDTQYF.

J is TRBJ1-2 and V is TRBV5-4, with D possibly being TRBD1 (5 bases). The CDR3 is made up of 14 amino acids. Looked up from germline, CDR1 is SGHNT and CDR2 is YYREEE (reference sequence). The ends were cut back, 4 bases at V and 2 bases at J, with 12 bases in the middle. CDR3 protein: CASSPQTANYGYTF. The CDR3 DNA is TGTGCCAGCAGCCCTCAGACAGCCAACTATGGCTACACCTTC.

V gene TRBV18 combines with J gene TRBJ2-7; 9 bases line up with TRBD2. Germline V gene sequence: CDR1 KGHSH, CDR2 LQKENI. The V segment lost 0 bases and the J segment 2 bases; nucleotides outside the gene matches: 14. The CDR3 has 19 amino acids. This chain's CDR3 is CASSPPVVVAGAITYEQYF. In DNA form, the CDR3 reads TGTGCCAGCTCACCACCGGTAGTCGTAGCGGGGGCGATCACCTACGAGCAGTACTTC.

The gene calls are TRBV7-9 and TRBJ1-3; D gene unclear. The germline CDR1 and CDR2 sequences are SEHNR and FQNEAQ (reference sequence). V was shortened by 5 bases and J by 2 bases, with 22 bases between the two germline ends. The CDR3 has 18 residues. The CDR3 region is CASSDPGPTPNTGNTIYF. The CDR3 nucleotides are TGTGCCAGCAGCGATCCTGGCCCCACCCCGAACACTGGAAACACCATATATTTT.

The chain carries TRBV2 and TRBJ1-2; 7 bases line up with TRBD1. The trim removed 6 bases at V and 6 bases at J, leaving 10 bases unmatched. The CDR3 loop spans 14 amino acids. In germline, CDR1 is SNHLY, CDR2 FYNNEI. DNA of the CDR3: TGTGCCAGCAGGACCCAGGGGGTACGGGATGGCTACACCTTC. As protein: CASRTQGVRDGYTF.